Given below is one TCR beta chain in context. Cohort assignment relied on participant-reported clinical history. Recovery meant two consecutive negative NP/OP PCR tests, professional clearance, or resolved symptoms. Under the authors' procedure: Amplification with reference gene primers provided the estimates of nucleated cell counts. Only in-frame clones appear in the TCRdb table, and some are missing; sequencing was by immunoSEQ multiplex PCR. V, J and clone size are those of that table, while D and trimming were read from the DNA. The sample yields 150,000 to 200,000 clones, about 88% seen once. The sample comes from a study of blood T cell repertoires in COVID-19. This sequence originates from a woman aged 18-35 years who had recovered from COVID-19. Input material: PBMCs or T cells enriched from blood (not recorded which).

CDR3 residues: CSASQGYISWPQHF. Here the CDR3 DNA reads TGCAGTGCTAGTCAGGGTTATATTTCGTGGCCCCAGCATTTT. The chain carries TRBV20-1 and TRBJ1-5, with a possible D match to TRBD1 (5 bases). CDR1 is DFQATT, CDR2 SNEGSKA, per germline (reference sequence). The CDR3 spans 14 residues. V shed 3 bases and J shed 9 bases, with 18 bases lying between them.